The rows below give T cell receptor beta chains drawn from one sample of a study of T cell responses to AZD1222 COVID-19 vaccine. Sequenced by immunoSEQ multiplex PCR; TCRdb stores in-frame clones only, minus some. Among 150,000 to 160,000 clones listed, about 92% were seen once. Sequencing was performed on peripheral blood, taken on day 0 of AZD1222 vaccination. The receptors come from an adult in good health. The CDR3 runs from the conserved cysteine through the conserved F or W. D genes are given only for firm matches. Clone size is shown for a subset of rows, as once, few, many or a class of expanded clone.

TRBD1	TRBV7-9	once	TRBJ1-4	TGTGCCAGCAGCTTGGGACAGGCGAATGAAAAACTGTTTTTT	CASSLGQANEKLFF
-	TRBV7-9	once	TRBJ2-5	TGTGCCAGCAGCTTAGTGGCTGCAGGGGCGGAGACCCAGTACTTC	CASSLVAAGAETQYF
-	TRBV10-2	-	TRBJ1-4	TGCGCCAGCAGTGCTGGGCGAGATGAAAAACTGTTTTTT	CASSAGRDEKLFF
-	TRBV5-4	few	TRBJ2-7	TGTGCCAGCAGCTTGTCAGGGTTTGATTCCTACGAGCAGTACTTC	CASSLSGFDSYEQYF
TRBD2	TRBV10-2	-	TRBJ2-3	TGCGCCAGCAGTGGCTTATCGGGACTAGCGGGGGGGACAGATACGCAGTATTTT	CASSGLSGLAGGTDTQYF
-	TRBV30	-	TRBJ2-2	TGTGCCTGGAGTGTGAAAAGGGGGAAGGCCGGGGAGCTGTTTTTT	CAWSVKRGKAGELFF
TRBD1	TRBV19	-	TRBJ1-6	TGTGCCAGTAGTCTACAGGGGGACAGGGGGCCCAATTCACCCCTCCACTTT	CASSLQGDRGPNSPLHF
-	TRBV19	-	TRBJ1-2	TGTGCCAGTAGTATGGAGTGGGCAAACTATGGCTACACCTTC	CASSMEWANYGYTF
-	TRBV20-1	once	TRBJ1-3	TGCAGTGCTAGTGGAGGGTTCTCTGGAAACACCATATATTTT	CSASGGFSGNTIYF
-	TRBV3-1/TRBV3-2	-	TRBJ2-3	TGTGCCAGCAGCCAAGATTTGGGGGGGCGCCGCACAGATACGCAGTATTTT	CASSQDLGGRRTDTQYF
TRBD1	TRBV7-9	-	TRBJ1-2	TGTGCCAGCAGCTTACTCCCGACAGGGAGTAACTATGGCTACACCTTC	CASSLLPTGSNYGYTF
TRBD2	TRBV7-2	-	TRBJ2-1	TGTGCCAGCAGCTTATGGGCGACTAGCGAAGAGCAGTTCTTC	CASSLWATSEEQFF
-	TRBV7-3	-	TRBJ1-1	TGTGCCAGCAGCGTTGGACAGAACACTGAAGCTTTCTTT	CASSVGQNTEAFF
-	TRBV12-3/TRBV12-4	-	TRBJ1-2	TGTGCCAGCAGTTTAGAGCCGCGGGTGAACACCTTC	CASSLEPRVNTF
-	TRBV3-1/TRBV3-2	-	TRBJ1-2	TGTGCCAGCAGCCACCTGGACAGTAACTATGGCTACACCTTC	CASSHLDSNYGYTF
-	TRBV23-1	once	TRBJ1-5	TGCGCCAGCAGAGGGGTTCTCAATCAGCCCCAGCATTTT	CASRGVLNQPQHF
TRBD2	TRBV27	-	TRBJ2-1	TGTGCCAGCAGTGCACCCGGGACTAGCTCATTTCTTTCTGAGCAGTTCTTC	CASSAPGTSSFLSEQFF
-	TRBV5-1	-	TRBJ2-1	TGCGCCACCTCGCGGGGAAGTTACAATGAGCAGTTCTTC	CATSRGSYNEQFF
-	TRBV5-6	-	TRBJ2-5	TGTGCCAGCAGCTGGGACCCGGGGGAGACCCAGTACTTC	CASSWDPGETQYF
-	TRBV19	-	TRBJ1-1	TGTGCCAGTAGTATAAAAAGATTAACTGAAGCTTTCTTT	CASSIKRLTEAFF
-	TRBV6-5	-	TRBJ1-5	TGTGCCACCTACAGGGACGTAGGCAATCAGCCCCAGCATTTT	CATYRDVGNQPQHF
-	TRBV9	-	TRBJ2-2	TGTGCCAGCAGCGTAGGCGCGAACACCGGGGAGCTGTTTTTT	CASSVGANTGELFF
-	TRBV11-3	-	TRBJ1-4	TGTGCCAGCAGCCCCCGGGAAGGGGAAAAACTGTTTTTT	CASSPREGEKLFF
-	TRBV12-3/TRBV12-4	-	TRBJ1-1	TGTGCCAGCAGTTTTGGGCCCACTGAAGCTTTCTTT	CASSFGPTEAFF
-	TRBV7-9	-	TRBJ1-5	TGTGCCAGGGGGAGGGGAGGTAGCAATCAGCCCCAGCATTTT	CARGRGGSNQPQHF
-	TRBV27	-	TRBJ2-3	TGTGCCAGCAGCCTGGTTCGGGGCCCCGCGGATACGCAGTATTTT	CASSLVRGPADTQYF
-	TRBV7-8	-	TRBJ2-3	TGTGCCAGCAGCTTTCTGTCCACAGATACGCAGTATTTT	CASSFLSTDTQYF